The text below deals with one TCR beta chain. These data are taken from a study of blood T cell repertoires in COVID-19. Study information: The United States, Italy and Spain were the sources of the acute and convalescent COVID-19 samples. The analysed material was cDNA or gDNA that came from T cells, B-cell-depleted T cells, or PBMCs.

The CDR3 totals 16 residues. Germline CDR1 KGHDR, CDR2 SFDVKD. The ends were cut back, 2 bases at V and 1 base at J, with 10 bases in the middle. Authors' data handling: Amplification with reference gene primers provided the estimates of nucleated cell counts. Measured with immunoSEQ multiplex PCR; TCRdb has only the in-frame clones, and not every one. The V and J calls and clone size are taken from that table; D and trimming were inferred from the DNA. The sample consists of approximately 140,000 clones, approximately 86% of them appearing once. This receptor was taken from a man in his 70s with acute or convalescent COVID-19. The sample consisted of peripheral blood. V gene TRBV24-1 combines with J gene TRBJ2-2; possible D gene TRBD1, 5 bases. CDR3: CATSDSQTGNTGELFF. CDR3 DNA sequence: TGTGCCACCAGTGATTCTCAAACAGGGAACACCGGGGAGCTGTTTTTT.